Following are 12 T cell receptor beta chains from one sample sequenced in a study of shared clonotypes between healthy human individuals (dated by TCRdb to between 2020 and 2021). Libraries were made using the immunoSEQ multiplex PCR assay. Imported from immuneACCESS, the table was reduced by TCRdb to in-frame sequences with V and J called. These copies leave out some clones; in studies compared against another copy, an unresolved V gene accounts for under half, and the cause of the remainder is not known. Counted in this sample were 2 million to 2.5 million clones; 85% to 95% of them appeared once. About 0.37% of the sample rests with the top ten. The material sequenced was naive CD4+ T cells from PBMCs. The sample's cell subset or site label, decoded: CD45RA+ positively selected. These receptors were collected from a man in his late teens or twenties in good health. Some clones in this sample may be carry-over from other donors' samples.

CDR3 in DNA: TGTGCCAGCAGTGAAACGGGGGGGCAGGGGGCAATAGGCTACACCTTC. This gives the protein CASSETGGQGAIGYTF. The chain is built from TRBV6-1 and TRBJ1-2; TRBD1 agrees at 8 bases. Trimming cost V 2 bases and J 8 bases; bases outside gene matches: 13. Germline CDR1 reads MNHNS; CDR2 reads SASEGT. CDR3 length: 16 amino acids.

Comments on this clone: At the DNA level, this CDR3 is encoded by other sequences in the same sample as well. The V and J genes are TRBV7-2 and TRBJ1-5, with unresolved D. Looked up from germline, CDR1 is SGHTA and CDR2 is FQGNSA. Between the trimmed V and J ends, which lost 5 bases and 4 bases, there was a span of 9 bases. This CDR3 region has 13 residues. CDR3 loop: CASSTQRNQPQHF. The CDR3 nucleotides read TGTGCCAGCAGCACACAGAGGAATCAGCCCCAGCATTTT.

The chain employs TRBV18 and TRBJ2-3; 9 bases are shared with TRBD2. CDR1 KGHSH and CDR2 LQKENI come from the germline V gene. V lost 8 bases and J lost 3; bases outside the gene matches: 6. The CDR3 covers 14 residues. CDR3 DNA sequence: TGTGCCAGCCTTAGCGGGAGCGCGACAGATACGCAGTATTTT. Translation: CASLSGSATDTQYF. Using reference TRBV18 and TRBJ2-3 for the parts outside the CDR3, the full variable domain is NAGVMQNPRHLVRRRGQEARLRCSPMKGHSHVYWYRQLPEEGLKFMVYLQKENIIDESGMPKERFSAEFPKEGPSILRIQQVVRGDSAAYFCASLSGSATDTQYFGPGTRLTVL.

The rearrangement joins TRBV6-1 to TRBJ2-7; possible D gene TRBD1, 5 bases. The CDR3 runs 15 residues. V dropped 4 bases and J dropped 5 bases, with 18 bases sitting between them. In germline, CDR1 is MNHNS, CDR2 SASEGT. CDR3 nucleotides: TGTGCCAGCAGTGCCCGTAGGGCACAGGCTAACGAGCAGTACTTC. Translation: CASSARRAQANEQYF.

The genes are TRBV4-1 and TRBJ2-7; no clear D. Germline V gene sequence: CDR1 MGHRA, CDR2 YSYEKL. V lost 0 bases and J 0 bases, leaving 6 bases between the germline ends. The CDR3 sequence is 14 residues long. This chain's CDR3 is CASSQEEDSYEQYF. CDR3 bases: TGCGCCAGCAGCCAAGAAGAGGACTCCTACGAGCAGTACTTC.

This clone has only one observation. Written as DNA, the CDR3 is TGTGCCAGCAGTTTCTGGGACTCCCAGAGGGCCGGGGAGCTGTTTTTT. Its translation is CASSFWDSQRAGELFF. The chain combines TRBV28 with TRBJ2-2, with a possible D match to TRBD2 (6 bases). V gave up 3 bases and J gave up 6 bases, with 17 bases separating them. The CDR3 loop spans 16 amino acids. CDR1 and CDR2 (germline): MDHEN, SYDVKM.

This clone has a handful of counts. The rearrangement links TRBV18 to TRBJ1-5, with D possibly being TRBD1 (5 bases). CDR3 length: 14 amino acids. Germline V gene data show CDR1 as KGHSH and CDR2 as LQKENI. V gave up 3 bases and J gave up 8 bases, with 14 bases separating them. The CDR3 DNA reads TGTGCCAGCTCACCCGGGGGGGGAGGAGAGCCCCAGCATTTT. Translation: CASSPGGGGEPQHF.

In regard to this clone: Other nucleotide sequences from this sample produce the same CDR3. The chain combines TRBV10-3 with TRBJ1-2; 7 bases fit TRBD1. This CDR3 spans 13 amino acids. V was pared by 2 bases and J by 4 bases, with 1 base of the junction left unmatched. Germline CDR1 and CDR2: ENHRY and SYGVKD. Written as DNA, the CDR3 is TGTGCCATCAGTGAGGGACAGGCCTATGGCTACACCTTC. Its translation is CAISEGQAYGYTF.

The chain is built from TRBV18 and TRBJ2-3; D is ambiguous. Trimming cost V 3 bases and J 4 bases, with 11 bases left between them. This CDR3 is 14 amino acids long. Germline CDR1 KGHSH, CDR2 LQKENI. The CDR3 loop reads CASSPLGVADTQYF. CDR3 coding DNA: TGTGCCAGCTCACCGCTTGGGGTCGCAGATACGCAGTATTTT.

Only a few counts were recorded for this clone. The chain has TRBV15 and TRBJ1-1; TRBD1 is a possible D gene (5 bases). CDR1 and CDR2 from the germline V gene are LNHNV and YYDKDF (reference sequence). V lost 0 bases, J lost 3 bases, and 14 bases lay in between. This CDR3 has 16 residues. CDR3 DNA: TGTGCCACCAGCAGAGATTTAAGTGGGGGTCACACTGAAGCTTTCTTT. Encoded protein: CATSRDLSGGHTEAFF.

This chain connects TRBV7-2 to TRBJ1-5; TRBD1 matches 7 bases. J lost 6 bases, V lost 2 bases, and 7 bases had no gene match. This CDR3 comprises 15 residues. From germline, CDR1 is SGHTA and CDR2 FQGNSA. CDR3 amino acids: CASSLKGARVQPQHF. The DNA for the CDR3 is TGTGCCAGCAGCTTAAAGGGGGCGCGTGTTCAGCCCCAGCATTTT.

The genes are TRBV5-1 and TRBJ2-5, with D tentatively TRBD1 (5 bases). V lost 4 bases, J lost 1 base, and 11 bases lay in between. The CDR3 is made up of 14 amino acids. Germline CDR1 is SGHRS and CDR2 is YFSETQ. The CDR3 loop is CASSIPTAQETQYF. For the CDR3, the DNA is TGCGCCAGCAGCATACCGACAGCCCAAGAGACCCAGTACTTC.